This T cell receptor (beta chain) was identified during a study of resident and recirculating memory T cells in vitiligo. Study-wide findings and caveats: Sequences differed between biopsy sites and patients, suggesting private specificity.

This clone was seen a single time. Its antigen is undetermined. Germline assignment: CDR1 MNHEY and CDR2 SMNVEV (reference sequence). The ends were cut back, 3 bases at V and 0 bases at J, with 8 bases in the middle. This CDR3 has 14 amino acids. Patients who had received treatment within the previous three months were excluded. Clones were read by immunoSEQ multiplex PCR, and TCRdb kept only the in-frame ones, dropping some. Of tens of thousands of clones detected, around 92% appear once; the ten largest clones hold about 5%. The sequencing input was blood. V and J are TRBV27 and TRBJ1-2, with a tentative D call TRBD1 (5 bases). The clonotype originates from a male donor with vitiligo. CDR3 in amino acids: CASSLGGTNYGYTF. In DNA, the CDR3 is TGTGCCAGCAGTTTGGGGGGTACTAACTATGGCTACACCTTC.